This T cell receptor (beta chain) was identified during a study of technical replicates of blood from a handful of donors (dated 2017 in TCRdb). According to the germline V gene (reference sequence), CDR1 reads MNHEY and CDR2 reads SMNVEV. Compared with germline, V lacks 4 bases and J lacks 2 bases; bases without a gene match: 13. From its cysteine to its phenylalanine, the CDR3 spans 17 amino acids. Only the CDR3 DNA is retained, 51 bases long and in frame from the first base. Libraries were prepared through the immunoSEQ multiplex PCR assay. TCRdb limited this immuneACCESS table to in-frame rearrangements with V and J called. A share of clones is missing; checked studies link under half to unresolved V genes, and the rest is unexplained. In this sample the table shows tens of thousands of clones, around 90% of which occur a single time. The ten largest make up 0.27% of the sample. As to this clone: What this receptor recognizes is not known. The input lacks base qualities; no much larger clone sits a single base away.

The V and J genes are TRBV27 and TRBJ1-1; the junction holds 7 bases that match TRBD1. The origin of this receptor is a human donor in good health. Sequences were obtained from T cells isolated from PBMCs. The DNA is TGTGCCAGCAGTTGGGGGTTAAACAGGGGATCAAACACTGAAGCTTTCTTT. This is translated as CASSWGLNRGSNTEAFF.